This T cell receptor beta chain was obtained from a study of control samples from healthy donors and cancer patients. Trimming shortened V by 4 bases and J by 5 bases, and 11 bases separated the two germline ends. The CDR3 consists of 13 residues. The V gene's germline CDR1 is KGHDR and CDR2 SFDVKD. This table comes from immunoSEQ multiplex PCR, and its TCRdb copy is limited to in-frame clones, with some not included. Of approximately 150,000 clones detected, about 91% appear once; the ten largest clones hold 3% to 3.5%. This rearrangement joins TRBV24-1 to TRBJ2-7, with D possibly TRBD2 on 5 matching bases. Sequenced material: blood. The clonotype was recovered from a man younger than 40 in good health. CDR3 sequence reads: CATSESGFNEQYF. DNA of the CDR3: TGTGCCACCAGTGAGTCGGGGTTCAACGAGCAGTACTTC.